This TCR beta chain was recovered during a study of blood T cells in healthy people across ages. V was pared by 1 base and J by 2 bases, with 5 bases of the junction left unmatched. This CDR3 spans 17 amino acids. Germline V gene lookup returns CDR1 LGHDT and CDR2 YNNKEL (reference sequence). Primed by a sample-barcoded 5' primer and a J-beta primer mix, a second PCR proceeded for about 6 to 11 cycles. TCRdb redid the calling of the 5' RACE reads with MiXCR, one entry per CDR3 protein. The sample lists about 1.8 million distinct CDR3 sequences, just under 50% occurring once. Study results and caveats: Versus aged donors, long-lived donors had higher diversity and more naive CD4+ cells. Those diversity estimates obtained from one million T cells were thought to be underestimates.

About this clonotype: Its specificity is not known.

Input material: blood. The chain has TRBV3-1 and TRBJ2-7; TRBD2 matches at 13 bases. The clonotype comes from a woman aged 40 to 55 in good health. The CDR3, as DNA: TGTGCCAGCAGCCAAGGACTAGCGGGGGGTCTCCCCTACGAGCAGTACTTC. Translated, it gives CASSQGLAGGLPYEQYF.